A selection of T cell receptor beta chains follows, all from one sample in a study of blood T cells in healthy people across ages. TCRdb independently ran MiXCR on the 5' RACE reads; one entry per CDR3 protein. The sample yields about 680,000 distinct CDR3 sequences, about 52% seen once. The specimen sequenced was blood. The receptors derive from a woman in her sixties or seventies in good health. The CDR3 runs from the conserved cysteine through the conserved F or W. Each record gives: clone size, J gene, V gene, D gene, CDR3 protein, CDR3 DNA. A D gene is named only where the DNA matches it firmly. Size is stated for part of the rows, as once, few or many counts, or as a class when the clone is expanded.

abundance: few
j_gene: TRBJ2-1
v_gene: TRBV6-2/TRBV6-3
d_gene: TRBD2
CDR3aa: CASKGRDSYNEQFF
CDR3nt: TGTGCCAGCAAGGGGAGGGACTCCTACAATGAGCAGTTCTTC

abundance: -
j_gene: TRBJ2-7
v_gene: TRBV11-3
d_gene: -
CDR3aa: CASSPRRARYNEQYF
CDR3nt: TGTGCCAGCAGCCCAAGGAGGGCAAGGTACAATGAGCAGTACTTC

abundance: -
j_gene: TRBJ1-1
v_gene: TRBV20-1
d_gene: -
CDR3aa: CSAREGTGLGTEAFF
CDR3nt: TGCAGTGCTAGAGAGGGTACAGGTTTGGGCACTGAAGCTTTCTTT

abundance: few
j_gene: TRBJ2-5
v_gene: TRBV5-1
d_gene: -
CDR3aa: CASSLASSGETQYF
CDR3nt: TGCGCCAGCAGCTTGGCGTCTAGTGGGGAGACCCAGTACTTC

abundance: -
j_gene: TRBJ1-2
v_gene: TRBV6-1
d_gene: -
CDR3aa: CASSEVVQSDGYTF
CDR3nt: TGTGCCAGCAGTGAAGTAGTGCAGAGCGATGGCTACACCTTC

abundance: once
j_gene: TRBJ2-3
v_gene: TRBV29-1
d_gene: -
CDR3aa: CSVGGQGHRYAYF
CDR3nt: TGCAGCGTTGGCGGGCAGGGACACAGATACGCGTATTTT

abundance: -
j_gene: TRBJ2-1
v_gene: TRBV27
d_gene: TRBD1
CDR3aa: CASRTGTGQINEQFF
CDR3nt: TGTGCCAGCAGGACCGGGACAGGGCAAATCAATGAGCAGTTCTTC

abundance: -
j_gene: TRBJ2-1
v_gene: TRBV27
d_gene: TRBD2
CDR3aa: CASSFTSGYSYNEQFF
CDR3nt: TGTGCCAGCAGTTTCACTAGCGGGTACTCCTACAATGAGCAGTTCTTC

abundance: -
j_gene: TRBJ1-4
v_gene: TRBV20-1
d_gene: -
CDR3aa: CSASQGRSNEKLFF
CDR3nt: TGCAGTGCTAGTCAAGGAAGGTCTAATGAAAAACTGTTTTTT

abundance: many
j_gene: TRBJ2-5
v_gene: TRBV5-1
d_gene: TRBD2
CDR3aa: CASTHPSGREQETQYF
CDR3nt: TGCGCCAGCACCCACCCTAGCGGGAGGGAACAAGAGACCCAGTACTTC

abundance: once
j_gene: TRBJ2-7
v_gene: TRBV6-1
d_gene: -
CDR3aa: CATQLAYEQYF
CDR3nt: TGTGCCACCCAGCTAGCGTACGAGCAGTACTTC

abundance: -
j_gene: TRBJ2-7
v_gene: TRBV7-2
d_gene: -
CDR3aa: CASRECSYEQYF
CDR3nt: TGTGCCAGCAGGGAGTGTTCCTACGAGCAGTACTTC

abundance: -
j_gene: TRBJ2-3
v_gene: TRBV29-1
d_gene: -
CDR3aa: CSVERAAYTDTQYF
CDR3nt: TGCAGCGTTGAAAGGGCAGCGTACACAGATACGCAGTATTTT

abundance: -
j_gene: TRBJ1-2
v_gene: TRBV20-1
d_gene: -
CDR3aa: CSARDGIYGYTF
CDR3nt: TGCAGTGCTAGAGACGGGATCTATGGCTACACCTTC

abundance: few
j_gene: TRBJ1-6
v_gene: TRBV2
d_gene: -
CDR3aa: CASSEWTLRDTPLHF
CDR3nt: TGTGCCAGCAGTGAGTGGACCCTTAGGGATACACCCCTCCACTTT

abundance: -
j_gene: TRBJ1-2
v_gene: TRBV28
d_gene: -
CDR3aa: CASGRVDRDYGYTF
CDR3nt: TGTGCCAGCGGCCGGGTCGACCGCGACTATGGCTACACCTTC

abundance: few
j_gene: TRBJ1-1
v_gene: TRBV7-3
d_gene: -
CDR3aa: CASSRRLNTEAFF
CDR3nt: TGTGCCAGCAGCCGCAGGCTGAACACTGAAGCTTTCTTT

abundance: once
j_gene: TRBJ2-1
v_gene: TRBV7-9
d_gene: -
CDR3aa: CASLQLSDEQFF
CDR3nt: TGTGCCTCACTCCAGTTATCTGATGAGCAGTTCTTC